These 30 T cell receptor beta chains came from one sample sequenced in a study of OX40 agonist ivuxolimab in advanced cancers. Here immunoSEQ multiplex PCR was the method, and the copy in TCRdb shows in-frame clones only, minus some. Seen here are tens of thousands of clones, about 86% observed once, and the top ten hold over 0.3%. Sample: CD4+ or CD8+ T cells sorted from blood, taken in a trial of the OX40 agonist ivuxolimab. Receptor source: an adult with an advanced solid tumor such as melanoma, head and neck, liver or kidney cancer.

This chain joins TRBV7-3 and TRBJ2-7; tentative D call: TRBD1 (6 bases). This CDR3 has 14 residues. Germline-derived CDR1 and CDR2 are SGHTA and FQGTGA. The V gene lost 5 bases and the J gene lost 5 bases, with 16 bases spanning the gap. The CDR3: CASSQRAGENEQYF. The CDR3 DNA is TGTGCCAGCAGCCAAAGGGCAGGGGAAAACGAGCAGTACTTC.

The chain employs TRBV4-2 and TRBJ2-7, with D uncertain. The CDR3 spans 15 residues. Germline V gene lookup returns CDR1 LGHNA and CDR2 YNFKEQ. The germline V and J ends were trimmed by 0 bases and 2 bases, with 11 bases remaining between them. As DNA, the CDR3 is TGTGCCAGCAGCCAAGATAAGCACCCTACCTACGAGCAGTACTTC. Translating gives CASSQDKHPTYEQYF.

The rearrangement links TRBV18 to TRBJ2-5, with 7 bases matching TRBD2. Germline CDR1 and CDR2: KGHSH and LQKENI. The CDR3 spans 15 residues. V lost 2 bases to trimming and J lost 3 bases; unmatched junction nucleotides: 6. In nucleotides, the CDR3 is TGTGCCAGCTCACCAGGGGCGGGAGTTAAAGAGACCCAGTACTTC. Protein product: CASSPGAGVKETQYF.

The rearrangement links TRBV28 to TRBJ2-1; a weak D match, TRBD1 (7 bases). CDR3 length: 19 residues. Per the germline V gene, CDR1 is MDHEN and CDR2 is SYDVKM. With 2 bases removed from V and 3 bases from J, the gap between germline ends came to 23 bases. CDR3 nucleotide sequence: TGTGCCAGCAGTTTAAAGGAGGCGGGACAGCAGATAAACTACAATGAGCAGTTCTTC. It translates to CASSLKEAGQQINYNEQFF.

CDR3 coding DNA: TGTGCCAGCAGTAGTGGGATGTGGGAGACCCAGTACTTC. Its protein product is CASSSGMWETQYF. The rearrangement uses TRBV6-1 and TRBJ2-5; D gene unclear. Germline loops: CDR1 MNHNS, CDR2 SASEGT. The CDR3 has 13 residues. The V end was cut by 5 bases, the J end by 5 bases, with 12 bases between.

V gene TRBV10-3 combines with J gene TRBJ1-1; tentatively, D is TRBD1 (5 bases). Germline CDR1 is ENHRY and CDR2 is SYGVKD. CDR3 length: 11 amino acids. The V end was cut by 3 bases, the J end by 8 bases, with 7 bases between. CDR3 sequence (DNA): TGTGCCATCAGTGAATGGGGGGAAGCTTTCTTT. It codes for CAISEWGEAFF.

This chain links TRBV19 with TRBJ1-2, with D possibly being TRBD1 (5 bases). Germline V gives CDR1 LNHDA, CDR2 SQIVND (reference sequence). Trimming pared 0 bases from V and 2 bases from J, leaving 10 bases between. The length of the CDR3 is 15 residues. CDR3 sequence: CASSIDRGRNYGYTF. The DNA of the CDR3 is TGTGCCAGTAGTATAGATCGGGGACGGAACTATGGCTACACCTTC.

This clone was seen more than once but under ten times. The chain combines TRBV6-5 with TRBJ1-3; D gene unclear. Trimming removed 2 bases from V and 4 bases from J, with 15 bases in between. Per the germline V gene, CDR1 is MNHEY and CDR2 is SVGAGI. This CDR3 has 16 amino acids. CDR3 sequence reads: CASSYSWFGKGNTIYF. The CDR3 coding sequence is TGTGCCAGCAGTTACAGCTGGTTCGGCAAGGGAAACACCATATATTTT.

This chain joins TRBV10-3 and TRBJ1-4; 10 bases fit TRBD1. CDR1 is ENHRY, CDR2 SYGVKD, per germline. Trimming at V came to 5 bases and at J to 8 bases, leaving 5 bases not matched to a gene. The CDR3 consists of 14 residues. The CDR3 DNA sequence: TGTGCCATCAGTACGGGACAGGGGAGAGAAAAACTGTTTTTT. Amino acids: CAISTGQGREKLFF.

This sequence joins TRBV19 and TRBJ2-7, with 8 bases aligning to TRBD1. This CDR3 is 15 amino acids long. Germline V lookup: CDR1 LNHDA, CDR2 SQIVND (reference sequence). The trim removed 2 bases at V and 4 bases at J, leaving 7 bases unmatched. In nucleotides, the CDR3 is TGTGCCAGTAGTATATCCGGGACAGGCCTTTACGAGCAGTACTTC. It encodes CASSISGTGLYEQYF.

This clone was seen just once. The V gene is TRBV19, the J gene TRBJ1-2; D gene unclear. The V end was cut by 3 bases, the J end by 4 bases, with 9 bases between. The germline V gene encodes CDR1 LNHDA and CDR2 SQIVND (reference sequence). The CDR3 length is 13 residues. CDR3 DNA: TGTGCCAGTAGTATCGGGCTCCTCTATGGCTACACCTTC. Translated: CASSIGLLYGYTF.

The rearrangement links TRBV6-6 to TRBJ2-7; 13 bases line up with TRBD2. CDR1 and CDR2 (germline): MNHNY, SVGAGI (reference sequence). The CDR3 is 16 amino acids. V was pared by 4 bases and J by 2 bases, with 5 bases of the junction left unmatched. The CDR3, as DNA: TGTGCCAGCAGTTCATGGACTAGCGGGAGCCCCTACGAGCAGTACTTC. It yields the protein CASSSWTSGSPYEQYF.

The chain carries TRBV19 and TRBJ2-7; D is perhaps TRBD2 (6 bases). The length of the CDR3 is 13 residues. From germline, CDR1 is LNHDA and CDR2 SQIVND (reference sequence). V gave up 8 bases and J gave up 1 base, with 12 bases separating them. The CDR3 loop reads CASQPRGSYEQYF. The CDR3 DNA follows: TGTGCCAGTCAACCGCGGGGATCCTACGAGCAGTACTTC.

CDR3 region: CAISVHSGANVLTF. CDR3 bases: TGTGCCATCAGTGTCCACTCTGGGGCCAACGTCCTGACTTTC. The chain couples TRBV10-3 to TRBJ2-6, with D uncertain. CDR3 size: 14 residues. Germline V gives CDR1 ENHRY, CDR2 SYGVKD. V was cut by 4 bases and J by 0 bases, with 4 bases left in between.

This sequence joins TRBV28 and TRBJ2-1; D is possibly TRBD2 (6 bases). The germline V gene encodes CDR1 MDHEN and CDR2 SYDVKM. Trimming stripped 6 bases from V and 4 bases from J, with 13 bases between. The CDR3 is 14 residues long. CDR3 in amino acids: CASSPGTFYNEQFF. The DNA of the CDR3 is TGTGCCAGCAGCCCCGGGACTTTTTACAATGAGCAGTTCTTC. The full variable domain, completed using reference TRBV28 and TRBJ2-1, is DVKVTQSSRYLVKRTGEKVFLECVQDMDHENMFWYRQDPGLGLRLIYFSYDVKMKEKGDIPEGYSVSREKKERFSLILESASTNQTSMYLCASSPGTFYNEQFFGPGTRLTVL.

The genes are TRBV11-3 and TRBJ2-1, with 7 bases lining up with TRBD2. Germline CDR1 and CDR2: SGHNT and YENEEA. Trimming at V came to 3 bases and at J to 8 bases, leaving 7 bases not matched to a gene. This CDR3 comprises 14 residues. CDR3 DNA: TGTGCCAGCAGCTTTAGTTCCAGCGGGGATGAGCAGTTCTTC. Residues: CASSFSSSGDEQFF. The entire variable domain, with the rest obtained from reference TRBV11-3 and TRBJ2-1, is as follows: EAGVVQSPRYKIIEKKQPVAFWCNPISGHNTLYWYLQNLGQGPELLIRYENEEAVDDSQLPKDRFSAERLKGVDSTLKIQPAELGDSAVYLCASSFSSSGDEQFFGPGTRLTVL.

This chain joins TRBV6-6 and TRBJ1-4; D is undetermined. The CDR3 covers 14 residues. Trimming stripped 6 bases from V and 3 bases from J, with 11 bases between. Germline CDR1 and CDR2: MNHNY and SVGAGI (reference sequence). CDR3 residues: CASRLGGANEKLFF. The CDR3 bases are TGTGCCAGCAGGTTGGGTGGGGCTAATGAAAAACTGTTTTTT.

The chain is built from TRBV5-1 and TRBJ2-3, with D hard to call. V was trimmed by 3 bases and J by 0 bases, leaving 8 bases between them. This CDR3 is built from 14 residues. Germline CDR1 is SGHRS and CDR2 is YFSETQ. As DNA, the CDR3 is TGCGCCAGCAGCTCGGAACCTAGCACAGATACGCAGTATTTT. It specifies CASSSEPSTDTQYF. The whole variable domain, filled in from reference TRBV5-1 and TRBJ2-3, reads KAGVTQTPRYLIKTRGQQVTLSCSPISGHRSVSWYQQTPGQGLQFLFEYFSETQRNKGNFPGRFSGRQFSNSRSEMNVSTLELGDSALYLCASSSEPSTDTQYFGPGTRLTVL.

The CDR3 is CASSQGRATEAFF. The CDR3 DNA sequence: TGCGCCAGCAGCCAAGGTCGGGCCACTGAAGCTTTCTTT. The chain joins TRBV4-3 to TRBJ1-1; the D is unclear. In germline, CDR1 is LGHNA, CDR2 YSLEER. Trimming cost V 1 base and J 4 bases, with 7 bases left between them. This CDR3 contains 13 residues.

This clone was seen just once. The CDR3 spells CASSPGLLGEETQYF. The CDR3 DNA sequence: TGTGCCAGCTCACCAGGACTTTTGGGCGAAGAGACCCAGTACTTC. V gene TRBV18 combines with J gene TRBJ2-5; tentative D call: TRBD2 (5 bases). Germline CDR1 and CDR2: KGHSH and LQKENI. The germline V and J ends were trimmed by 2 bases and 3 bases, with 13 bases remaining between them. The CDR3 is 15 amino acids.

The chain joins TRBV6-5 to TRBJ2-6; TRBD2 aligns across 7 bases. Germline V gene sequence: CDR1 MNHEY, CDR2 SVGAGI. After removal of 6 bases from V and 2 bases from J, the junction contained 4 bases not matched to a gene. The CDR3 extends over 15 amino acids. The CDR3 reads CASSHGGTGANVLTF. CDR3 DNA: TGTGCCAGCAGCCACGGGGGGACTGGGGCCAACGTCCTGACTTTC.

The chain's CDR3 is CASSDSTGPNGYTF. The CDR3 DNA follows: TGTGCCAGCAGTGATTCGACGGGGCCAAATGGCTACACCTTC. The chain has TRBV25-1 and TRBJ1-2; D possibly corresponds to TRBD1 (5 bases). V lost 3 bases, J lost 6 bases, and 14 bases lay in between. CDR3 length equals 14 residues. Germline CDR1 is MGHDK and CDR2 is SYGVNS.

This clone was found a few times. The rearrangement links TRBV2 to TRBJ1-5; no clear D gene. The CDR3 covers 13 residues. The V and J ends lost 5 bases and 0 bases respectively, with 5 bases between them. The V gene's germline CDR1 is SNHLY and CDR2 FYNNEI. The CDR3 DNA reads as TGTGCCAGCAGTCGGAATAGCAATCAGCCCCAGCATTTT. This translates into CASSRNSNQPQHF.

The chain employs TRBV5-4 and TRBJ2-3; weak D call: TRBD2 (7 bases). The CDR3 is 15 amino acids. Germline V gene sequence: CDR1 SGHNT, CDR2 YYREEE (reference sequence). Trimming cost V 4 bases and J 3 bases, with 15 bases left between them. The CDR3 bases are TGTGCCAGCAGCCGAGACGGGGGGCGAACAGATACGCAGTATTTT. Its translation is CASSRDGGRTDTQYF.

V and J are TRBV5-4 and TRBJ1-1; D remains ambiguous. Trimming left V 2 bases short and J 2 bases short, with 10 bases between. Looked up from germline, CDR1 is SGHNT and CDR2 is YYREEE (reference sequence). The CDR3 extends over 14 amino acids. CDR3 amino acids: CASSLPNRNTEAFF. The CDR3 DNA is TGTGCCAGCAGCTTACCCAACCGTAACACTGAAGCTTTCTTT.

As concerns this clone: At one boundary the junction diverges from the germline segment, which might be a read error. The genes are TRBV14 and TRBJ2-2; a weak D match, TRBD1 (6 bases). The CDR3 contains 17 residues. Germline V gives CDR1 SGHDN, CDR2 FVKESK. The CDR3 sequence is CASSQITGTWNAGELFF. The CDR3, as DNA: TGTGCCAGCAGCCAAATAACCGGGACATGGAACGCCGGGGAGCTGTTTTTT.

This chain joins TRBV5-8 and TRBJ2-2; D is unresolved. This CDR3 spans 14 amino acids. CDR1 is SGHTS and CDR2 is YDEGEE in the germline V gene. V was pared by 1 base and J by 1 base, with 5 bases between. Written as DNA, the CDR3 is TGTGCCAGCAGCTTGAAACAGAACACCGGGGAGCTGTTTTTT. Translated: CASSLKQNTGELFF.

The chain employs TRBV28 and TRBJ2-1, with unresolved D. The germline V gene encodes CDR1 MDHEN and CDR2 SYDVKM. The CDR3 runs 13 residues. Trimming pared 4 bases from V and 4 bases from J, leaving 8 bases between. The DNA for the CDR3 is TGTGCCAGCAGTTCTACTATATACAATGAGCAGTTCTTC. Residues: CASSSTIYNEQFF.

V and J are TRBV9 and TRBJ2-1, with D perhaps matching TRBD1 (6 bases). This CDR3 is 14 amino acids long. Germline V gene sequence: CDR1 SGDLS, CDR2 YYNGEE. Trimming took off 8 bases at V and 7 bases at J, with 19 bases between the two ends. CDR3 region: CASKLEDRINEQFF. In nucleotides, the CDR3 is TGTGCCAGTAAACTAGAGGACAGAATTAATGAGCAGTTCTTC.

This clone appeared once. The J gene is TRBJ1-5, the V gene TRBV6-6; D uncertain. CDR1 is MNHNY and CDR2 is SVGAGI in the germline V gene (reference sequence). CDR3 size: 13 residues. Trimming stripped 10 bases from V and 0 bases from J, with 10 bases between. This chain's CDR3 is CATVKGSNQPQHF. The CDR3 nucleotides read TGTGCCACCGTTAAGGGTAGCAATCAGCCCCAGCATTTT.